The next 18 T cell receptor beta chains were all read from a single sample in a study of memory CD8 T cells in hepatitis C reinfection. As for time point: peak reinfection, 3 to 8 weeks after reinfection detection. Sorted cells were sequenced directly ex vivo without any in vitro expansion. Data came from immunoSEQ multiplex PCR; TCRdb stores just in-frame clones and leaves some out. The sample holds around 47,000 clones, more than 75% seen once. The sequencing sample was made of naive CD8+ T cells sorted from blood. The receptors come from a man aged 18 to 35 with hepatitis C virus infection.

The chain links TRBV7-8 to TRBJ2-7; 7 bases agree with TRBD2. The J segment lost 2 bases and the V segment lost 1 base, leaving 2 bases of the junction unmatched. The length of the CDR3 is 14 residues. Germline CDR1 is SGHVS and CDR2 is FQNEAQ. In DNA form, the CDR3 reads TGTGCCAGCAGCTTAGTGGGGACTACCTACGAGCAGTACTTC. As protein: CASSLVGTTYEQYF.

The chain is built from TRBV7-9 and TRBJ1-1; D gene uncertain. CDR1 SEHNR and CDR2 FQNEAQ come from the germline V gene (reference sequence). V gave up 3 bases and J gave up 0 bases, with 11 bases separating them. The CDR3 consists of 15 residues. CDR3 in amino acids: CASSLVRVLNTEAFF. In nucleotides, the CDR3 is TGTGCCAGCAGCTTGGTGCGCGTCCTGAACACTGAAGCTTTCTTT.

This clone came up a few times. The rearrangement joins TRBV28 to TRBJ1-1, with 7 bases matching TRBD1. Germline V lookup: CDR1 MDHEN, CDR2 SYDVKM. Trimming at V came to 2 bases and at J to 3 bases, leaving 3 bases not matched to a gene. There are 14 residues in the CDR3. The CDR3 here is CASSLPGGDTEAFF. Here the CDR3 DNA reads TGTGCCAGCAGTTTACCAGGGGGAGACACTGAAGCTTTCTTT.

The rearrangement joins TRBV7-9 to TRBJ2-1, with TRBD2 matching over 7 bases. From germline, CDR1 is SEHNR and CDR2 FQNEAQ (reference sequence). CDR3 length: 14 amino acids. Trimming removed 3 bases from V and 5 bases from J; junction bases left unmatched: 4. For the CDR3, the DNA is TGTGCCAGCAGCTTTGGGGGGGACGACAATGAGCAGTTCTTC. Encoded protein: CASSFGGDDNEQFF. The full variable domain, in which reference TRBV7-9 and TRBJ2-1 provide the parts outside the CDR3, is DTGVSQNPRHKITKRGQNVTFRCDPISEHNRLYWYRQTLGQGPEFLTYFQNEAQLEKSRLLSDRFSAERPKGSFSTLEIQRTEQGDSAMYLCASSFGGDDNEQFFGPGTRLTVL.

The V gene is TRBV19, the J gene TRBJ2-1, with D perhaps TRBD2 (5 bases). Trimming shortened V by 2 bases and J by 5 bases, and 13 bases separated the two germline ends. This CDR3 has 15 residues. Germline CDR1 is LNHDA and CDR2 is SQIVND (reference sequence). In DNA, the CDR3 is TGTGCCAGTAGTATAATAGGCGGGTGGAACAATGAGCAGTTCTTC. Protein product: CASSIIGGWNNEQFF.

The rearrangement uses TRBV28 and TRBJ1-1; TRBD1 is a possible D gene (6 bases). Germline V gene data show CDR1 as MDHEN and CDR2 as SYDVKM. The CDR3 contains 14 residues. The germline V and J ends were trimmed by 6 bases and 6 bases, with 17 bases remaining between them. For the CDR3, the DNA is TGTGCCAGCAGCCCGACGACAGGCCCCCCTGAAGCTTTCTTT. Amino acids: CASSPTTGPPEAFF. The full variable domain, rest sourced from reference TRBV28 and TRBJ1-1, is DVKVTQSSRYLVKRTGEKVFLECVQDMDHENMFWYRQDPGLGLRLIYFSYDVKMKEKGDIPEGYSVSREKKERFSLILESASTNQTSMYLCASSPTTGPPEAFFGQGTRLTVV.

The chain combines TRBV7-9 with TRBJ2-1; TRBD1 aligns across 8 bases. The CDR3 extends over 13 amino acids. V trimming: 3 bases; J trimming: 7 bases; junction bases outside the gene matches: 2. Germline V lookup: CDR1 SEHNR, CDR2 FQNEAQ (reference sequence). The CDR3 loop reads CASSFTGGNEQFF. In DNA, the CDR3 is TGTGCCAGCAGCTTCACAGGGGGAAATGAGCAGTTCTTC.

The genes are TRBV4-1 and TRBJ2-1; the D gene is possibly TRBD2 (6 bases). Trimming took 4 bases from V and 0 from J, leaving 10 bases between them. This CDR3 contains 15 residues. Germline assignment: CDR1 MGHRA and CDR2 YSYEKL. This chain's CDR3 is CASSRAGTSYNEQFF. CDR3 bases: TGCGCCAGCAGCCGGGCGGGGACCTCCTACAATGAGCAGTTCTTC.

The rearrangement uses TRBV19 and TRBJ2-1; D is unresolved. Germline V CDR1 and CDR2: LNHDA, SQIVND (reference sequence). This CDR3 has 13 amino acids. The V end lost 9 bases, the J end lost 6 bases, and 15 bases lay between the germline ends. The CDR3 spells CASRGLATNEQFF. CDR3 in DNA: TGTGCCAGCCGAGGTTTGGCCACCAATGAGCAGTTCTTC.

CDR3 DNA sequence: TGTGCCAGCAGCTTGTTATCAGCGGGGGACGACAATGAGCAGTTCTTC. This encodes CASSLLSAGDDNEQFF. The chain has TRBV5-6 and TRBJ2-1; TRBD2 matches 8 bases. Germline trimming cut 1 base from V and 5 bases from J; bases unmatched to any gene: 8. CDR3 size: 16 residues. From germline, CDR1 is SGHDT and CDR2 YYEEEE.

The rearrangement links TRBV9 to TRBJ2-3, with a weak D call TRBD2 (5 bases). Germline lookup yields CDR1 SGDLS and CDR2 YYNGEE. This CDR3 comprises 17 residues. V was cut by 0 bases and J by 1 base, with 15 bases left in between. CDR3 nucleotides: TGTGCCAGCAGCGTAGATCCGTCGGGGTTTCGCACAGATACGCAGTATTTT. This sequence encodes CASSVDPSGFRTDTQYF.

This rearrangement joins TRBV10-3 to TRBJ2-3, with 10 bases that match TRBD2. The junction had 14 bases not matched to a gene; V was cut back by 6 bases and J by 5 bases. Germline V gene lookup returns CDR1 ENHRY and CDR2 SYGVKD. The CDR3 has 17 residues. The CDR3 sequence: CAISPGTSALLGDTQYF. DNA of the CDR3: TGTGCCATCAGCCCCGGGACTAGCGCCCTTCTGGGAGATACGCAGTATTTT.

This clone was found a few times. The chain joins TRBV6-5 to TRBJ1-1, with a possible D match to TRBD1 (5 bases). V was trimmed by 2 bases and J by 0 bases, leaving 10 bases between them. Germline lookup yields CDR1 MNHEY and CDR2 SVGAGI. The CDR3 runs 15 residues. The CDR3 sequence is CASSYDRFMNTEAFF. CDR3 sequence (DNA): TGTGCCAGCAGTTACGACAGATTTATGAACACTGAAGCTTTCTTT.

The CDR3 coding sequence is TGTGCCAGCAGGTGGACTAGCGGACTGAGCACAGATACGCAGTATTTT. This encodes CASRWTSGLSTDTQYF. The genes are TRBV7-8 and TRBJ2-3, with 10 bases matching TRBD2. The CDR3 totals 16 residues. J was trimmed by 0 bases and V by 6 bases; bases with no gene match: 6. Germline CDR1 SGHVS, CDR2 FQNEAQ.

The chain links TRBV7-2 to TRBJ2-1; the D gene is possibly TRBD2 (5 bases). The ends were cut back, 6 bases at V and 0 bases at J, with 12 bases in the middle. This CDR3 comprises 15 residues. Germline V CDR1 and CDR2: SGHTA, FQGNSA. DNA of the CDR3: TGTGCCAGCAGTAAGGAGGATTTCTCCTACAATGAGCAGTTCTTC. Amino acid sequence: CASSKEDFSYNEQFF.

V usage is TRBV4-3 and J usage is TRBJ2-2; TRBD1 matches at 8 bases. Looked up from germline, CDR1 is LGHNA and CDR2 is YSLEER. There are 16 residues in the CDR3. Trimming removed 4 bases from V and 6 bases from J; junction bases left unmatched: 10. CDR3 nucleotides: TGCGCCAGCAGCCCCGGACAGGGAAGTTTTCCCGGGGAGCTGTTTTTT. Its translation: CASSPGQGSFPGELFF.

A single count supports this clone. CDR3 protein: CASSQATPSRKASGGPTNTGELFF. The DNA for the CDR3 is TGTGCCAGCAGCCAAGCGACCCCCTCCCGGAAGGCTAGCGGGGGCCCTACGAACACCGGGGAGCTGTTTTTT. This chain joins TRBV14 and TRBJ2-2, with 10 bases matching TRBD2. CDR3 length: 24 residues. Losses at the gene ends were 1 base for V and 0 bases for J; bases not matched to a gene: 23. Germline V gives CDR1 SGHDN, CDR2 FVKESK.

This chain joins TRBV29-1 and TRBJ1-5; the D is unclear. CDR1 and CDR2 from the germline V gene are SQVTM and ANQGSEA. Deletions cut 3 bases from V and 0 bases from J, with 6 bases between. The CDR3 runs 13 residues. As DNA, the CDR3 is TGCAGCGTTGAGGCAGATAGCAATCAGCCCCAGCATTTT. The encoded protein is CSVEADSNQPQHF.